The source of this TCR beta chain is a study of OX40 agonist ivuxolimab in advanced cancers. Study-wide findings and caveats: Clonal expansion from baseline to week 6 occurred in both CD4+ and CD8+ T cells. Individuals who were partial responders at 0.1-3.0 mg/kg had clonal expansion that ranked among the lowest.

As to this clone: Antigen specificity is unknown.

Trimming took 2 bases from V and 3 from J, leaving 14 bases between them. CDR1 SGHAT and CDR2 FQNNGV come from the germline V gene. The CDR3 loop spans 16 amino acids. Some clones are missing from TCRdb's copy, which holds only in-frame ones; the method was immunoSEQ multiplex PCR. Of 9,500 to 12,000 clones listed, roughly 84% are singletons. The J gene is TRBJ1-3, the V gene TRBV11-2, with D maybe TRBD1 (6 bases). Sequencing was performed on CD4+ or CD8+ T cells sorted from blood, taken in a trial of the OX40 agonist ivuxolimab. The TCR comes from an adult with an advanced solid tumor such as melanoma, head and neck, liver or kidney cancer. The CDR3 DNA reads as TGTGCCAGCAGCTTATTGGACAGCCTATTTGGAAACACCATATATTTT. Amino acids: CASSLLDSLFGNTIYF.